This TCR beta chain derives from a study of T cell clonality in common variable immunodeficiency. The method was immunoSEQ multiplex PCR; TCRdb's version includes in-frame clones alone and lacks a portion of them. The sample was found to contain roughly 70,000 clones, and every one recurs. The germline V gene encodes CDR1 SGHDT and CDR2 YYEEEE. CDR3 length: 15 amino acids. The V gene lost 3 bases and the J gene lost 4 bases, with 17 bases spanning the gap. This clone has at least ten counts. Its antigen is as yet unknown. The CDR3 goes on 3 residues after the read ends, and that part is filled in from the germline J gene. Caucasian heritage predominated among both patients and controls. Study observations and caveats: The cause of increased CVID clonality remains unclear without subpopulation sequencing. Patient heterogeneity in the CVID cohort limited correlations between repertoire features and clinical complications.

The sample was peripheral blood mononuclear cells. The receptor was isolated from a person aged 18 to 75 in good health. The chain employs TRBV5-6 and TRBJ2-7, with D unclear. The CDR3 region is CASSSNPLLVYEQYF. The CDR3 DNA, read in part, is TGTGCCAGCAGCTCAAATCCCTTACTTGTATACGAG.